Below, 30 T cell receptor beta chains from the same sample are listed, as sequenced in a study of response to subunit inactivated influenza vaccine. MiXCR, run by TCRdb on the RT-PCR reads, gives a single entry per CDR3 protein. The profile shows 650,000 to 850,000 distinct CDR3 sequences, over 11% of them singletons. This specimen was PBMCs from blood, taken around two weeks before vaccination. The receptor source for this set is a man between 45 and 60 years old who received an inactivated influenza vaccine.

CDR3 amino acids: CASSYFWTSGQETQYF. CDR3 DNA: TGTGCCAGCAGTTACTTCTGGACTAGCGGCCAAGAGACCCAGTACTTC. The chain is built from TRBV6-5 and TRBJ2-5, with 10 bases identical to TRBD2. The V and J ends lost 1 base and 1 base, in that order; junction bases with no gene match: 3. The germline CDR1 and CDR2 sequences are MNHEY and SVGAGI. The CDR3 has 16 amino acids.

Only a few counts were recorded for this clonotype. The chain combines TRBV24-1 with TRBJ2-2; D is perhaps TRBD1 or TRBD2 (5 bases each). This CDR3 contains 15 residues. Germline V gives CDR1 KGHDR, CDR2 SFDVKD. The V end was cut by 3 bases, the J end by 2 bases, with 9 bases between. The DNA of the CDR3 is TGTGCCACCAGTGATCCCCGGGGCAACACCGGGGAGCTGTTTTTT. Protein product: CATSDPRGNTGELFF.

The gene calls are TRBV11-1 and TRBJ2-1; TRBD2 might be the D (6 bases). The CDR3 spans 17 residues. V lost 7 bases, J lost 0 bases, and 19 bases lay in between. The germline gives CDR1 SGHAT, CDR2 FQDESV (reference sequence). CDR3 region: CASTPKGSLASYNEQFF. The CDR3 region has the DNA TGTGCCAGCACCCCCAAAGGATCACTAGCCTCCTACAATGAGCAGTTCTTC.

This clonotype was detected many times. The CDR3 reads CASSLAGLTDTQYF. The CDR3 DNA follows: TGTGCCAGCAGCTTAGCAGGTCTTACAGATACGCAGTATTTT. The chain links TRBV7-2 to TRBJ2-3; D gene uncertain. This CDR3 comprises 14 residues. Per the germline V gene, CDR1 is SGHTA and CDR2 is FQGNSA. V shed 0 bases and J shed 3 bases, with 7 bases lying between them.

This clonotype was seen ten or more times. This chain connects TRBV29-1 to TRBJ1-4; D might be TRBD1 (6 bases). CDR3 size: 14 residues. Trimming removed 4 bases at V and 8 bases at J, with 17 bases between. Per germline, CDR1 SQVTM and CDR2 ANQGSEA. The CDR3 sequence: CSVAWGPRGEKLFF. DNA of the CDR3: TGCAGCGTTGCTTGGGGGCCCCGGGGAGAAAAACTGTTTTTT.

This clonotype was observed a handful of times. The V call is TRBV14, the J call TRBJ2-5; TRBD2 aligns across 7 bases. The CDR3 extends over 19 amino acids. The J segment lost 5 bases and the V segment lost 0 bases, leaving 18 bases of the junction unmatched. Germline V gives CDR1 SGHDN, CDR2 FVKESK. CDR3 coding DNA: TGTGCCAGCAGCCAAGATCGGGAGACTAGCCACCTTCACGGGGAGACCCAGTACTTC. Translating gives CASSQDRETSHLHGETQYF.

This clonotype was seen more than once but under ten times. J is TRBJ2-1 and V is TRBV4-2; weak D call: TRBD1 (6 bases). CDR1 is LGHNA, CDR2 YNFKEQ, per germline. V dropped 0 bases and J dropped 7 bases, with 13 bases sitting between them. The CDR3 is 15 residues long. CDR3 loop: CASSQDSKDRNEQFF. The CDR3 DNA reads TGTGCCAGCAGCCAAGATAGTAAGGACAGAAATGAGCAGTTCTTC.

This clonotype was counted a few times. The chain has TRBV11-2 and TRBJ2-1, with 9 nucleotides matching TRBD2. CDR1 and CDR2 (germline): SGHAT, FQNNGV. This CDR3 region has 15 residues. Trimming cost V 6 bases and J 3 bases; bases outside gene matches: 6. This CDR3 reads CASSTELAGYNEQFF. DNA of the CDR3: TGTGCCAGCAGTACAGAACTAGCGGGCTACAATGAGCAGTTCTTC.

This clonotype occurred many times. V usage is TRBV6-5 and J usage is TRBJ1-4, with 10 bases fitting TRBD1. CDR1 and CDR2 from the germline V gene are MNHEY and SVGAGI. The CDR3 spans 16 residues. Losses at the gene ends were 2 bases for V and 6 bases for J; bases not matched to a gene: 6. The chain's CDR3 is CASSYLGGTGDEKLFF. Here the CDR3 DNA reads TGTGCCAGCAGTTACCTCGGGGGGACAGGGGATGAAAAACTGTTTTTT.

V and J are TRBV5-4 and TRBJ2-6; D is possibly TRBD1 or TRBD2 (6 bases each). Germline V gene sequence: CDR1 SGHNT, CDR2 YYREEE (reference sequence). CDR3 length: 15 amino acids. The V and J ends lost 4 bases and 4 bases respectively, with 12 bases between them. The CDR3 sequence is CASSPGGLGANVLTF. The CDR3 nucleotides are TGTGCCAGCAGCCCCGGGGGCCTGGGGGCCAACGTCCTGACTTTC.

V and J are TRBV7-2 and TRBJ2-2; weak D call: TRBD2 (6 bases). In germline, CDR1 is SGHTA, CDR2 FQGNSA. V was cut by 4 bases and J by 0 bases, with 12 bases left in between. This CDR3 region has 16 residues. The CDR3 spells CASSWDFHSNTGELFF. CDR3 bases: TGTGCCAGCAGCTGGGACTTCCATTCGAACACCGGGGAGCTGTTTTTT.

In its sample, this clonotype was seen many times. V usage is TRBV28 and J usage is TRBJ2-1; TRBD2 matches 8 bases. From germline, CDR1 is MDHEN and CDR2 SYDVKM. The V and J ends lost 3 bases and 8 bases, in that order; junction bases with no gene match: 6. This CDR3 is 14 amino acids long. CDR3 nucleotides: TGTGCCAGCAGTTTGCAAGGGACTAGGGATGAGCAGTTCTTC. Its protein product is CASSLQGTRDEQFF.

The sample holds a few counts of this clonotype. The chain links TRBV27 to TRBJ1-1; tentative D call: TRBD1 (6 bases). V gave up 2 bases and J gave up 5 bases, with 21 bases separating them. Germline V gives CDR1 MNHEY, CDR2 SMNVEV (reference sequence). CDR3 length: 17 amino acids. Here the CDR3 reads CASSLKSGALGHTEAFF. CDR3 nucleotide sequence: TGTGCCAGCAGTTTAAAGTCAGGGGCCCTAGGGCATACTGAAGCTTTCTTT.

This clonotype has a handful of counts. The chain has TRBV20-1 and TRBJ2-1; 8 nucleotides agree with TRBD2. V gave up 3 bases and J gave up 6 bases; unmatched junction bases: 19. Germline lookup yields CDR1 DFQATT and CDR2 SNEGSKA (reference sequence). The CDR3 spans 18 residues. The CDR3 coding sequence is TGCAGTGCTAGGGTCCCCTGGTTTAAGCGGGAGTGGGTCAATGAGCAGTTCTTC. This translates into CSARVPWFKREWVNEQFF.

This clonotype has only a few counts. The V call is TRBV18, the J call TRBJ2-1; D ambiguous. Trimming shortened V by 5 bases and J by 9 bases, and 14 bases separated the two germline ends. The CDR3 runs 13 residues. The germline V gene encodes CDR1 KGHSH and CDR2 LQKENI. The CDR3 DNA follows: TGTGCCAGCTCAGCCACGGCGGTTTCTGAGCAGTTCTTC. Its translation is CASSATAVSEQFF.

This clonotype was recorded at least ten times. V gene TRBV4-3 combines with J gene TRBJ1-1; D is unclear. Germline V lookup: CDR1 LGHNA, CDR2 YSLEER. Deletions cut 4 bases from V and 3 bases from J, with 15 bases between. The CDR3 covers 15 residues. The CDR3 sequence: CASSPDAAADTEAFF. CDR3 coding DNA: TGCGCCAGCAGCCCCGACGCGGCAGCCGACACTGAAGCTTTCTTT.

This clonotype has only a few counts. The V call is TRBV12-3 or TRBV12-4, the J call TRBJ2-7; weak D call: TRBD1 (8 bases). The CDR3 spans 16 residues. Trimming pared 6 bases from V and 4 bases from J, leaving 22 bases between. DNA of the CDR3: TGTGCCAGCAGCCCCACAGGGGGGGGCCACCCTTACGAGCAGTACTTC. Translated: CASSPTGGGHPYEQYF.

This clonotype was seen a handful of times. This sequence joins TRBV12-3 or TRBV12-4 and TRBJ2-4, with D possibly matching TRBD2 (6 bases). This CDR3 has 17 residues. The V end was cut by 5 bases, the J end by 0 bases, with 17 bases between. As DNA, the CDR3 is TGTGCCAGCAGTGGACCAGGAGGGGCGGGAGCCAAAAACATTCAGTACTTC. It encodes CASSGPGGAGAKNIQYF.

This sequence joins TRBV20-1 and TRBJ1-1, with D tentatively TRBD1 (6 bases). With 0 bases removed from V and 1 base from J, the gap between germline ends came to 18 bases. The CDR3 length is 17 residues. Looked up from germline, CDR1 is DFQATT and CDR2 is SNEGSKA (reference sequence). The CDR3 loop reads CSARDHRVGWENTEAFF. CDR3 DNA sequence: TGCAGTGCTAGAGACCACAGGGTTGGGTGGGAGAACACTGAAGCTTTCTTT.

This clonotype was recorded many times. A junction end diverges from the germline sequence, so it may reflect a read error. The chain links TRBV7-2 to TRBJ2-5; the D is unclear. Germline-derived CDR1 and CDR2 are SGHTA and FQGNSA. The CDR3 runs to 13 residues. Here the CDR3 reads CASSLGPQETQYF. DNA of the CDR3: TGTGCCAGCAGTTTAGGGCCACAAGAGACCCAGTACTTC.

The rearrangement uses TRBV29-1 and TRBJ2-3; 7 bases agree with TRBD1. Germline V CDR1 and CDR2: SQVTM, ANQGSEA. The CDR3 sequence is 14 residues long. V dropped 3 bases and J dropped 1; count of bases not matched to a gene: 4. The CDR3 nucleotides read TGCAGCGTTGAGAGGACAGGTCGCACAGATACGCAGTATTTT. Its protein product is CSVERTGRTDTQYF.

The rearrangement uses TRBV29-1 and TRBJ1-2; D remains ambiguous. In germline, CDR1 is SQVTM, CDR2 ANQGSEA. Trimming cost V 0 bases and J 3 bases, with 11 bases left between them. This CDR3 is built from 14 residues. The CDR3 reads CSVEDPQVYYGYTF. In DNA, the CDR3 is TGCAGCGTTGAAGATCCTCAGGTCTACTATGGCTACACCTTC. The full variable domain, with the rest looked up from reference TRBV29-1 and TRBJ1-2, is SAVISQKPSRDICQRGTSLTIQCQVDSQVTMMFWYRQQPGQSLTLIATANQGSEATYESGFVIDKFPISRPNLTFSTLTVSNMSPEDSSIYLCSVEDPQVYYGYTFGSGTRLTVV.

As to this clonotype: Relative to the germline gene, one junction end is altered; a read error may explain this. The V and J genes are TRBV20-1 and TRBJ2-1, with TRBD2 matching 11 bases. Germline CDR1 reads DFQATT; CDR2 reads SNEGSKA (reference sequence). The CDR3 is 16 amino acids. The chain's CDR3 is CCAMEGLAESYNEQFF. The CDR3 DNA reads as TGCTGTGCTATGGAGGGACTAGCGGAGTCCTACAATGAGCAGTTCTTC.

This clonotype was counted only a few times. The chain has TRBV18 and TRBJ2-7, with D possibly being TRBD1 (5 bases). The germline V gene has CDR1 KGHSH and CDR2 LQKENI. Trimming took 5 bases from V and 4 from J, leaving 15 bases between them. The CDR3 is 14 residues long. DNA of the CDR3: TGTGCCAGCTCAGCCAGGGCCGACCTTTACGAGCAGTACTTC. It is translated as CASSARADLYEQYF.

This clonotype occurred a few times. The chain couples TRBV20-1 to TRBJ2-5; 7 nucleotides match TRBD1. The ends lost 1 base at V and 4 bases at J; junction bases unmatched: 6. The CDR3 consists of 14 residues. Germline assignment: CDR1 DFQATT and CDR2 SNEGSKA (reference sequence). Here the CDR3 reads CSARAQTGVETQYF. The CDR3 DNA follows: TGCAGTGCTAGAGCCCAAACAGGGGTAGAGACCCAGTACTTC.

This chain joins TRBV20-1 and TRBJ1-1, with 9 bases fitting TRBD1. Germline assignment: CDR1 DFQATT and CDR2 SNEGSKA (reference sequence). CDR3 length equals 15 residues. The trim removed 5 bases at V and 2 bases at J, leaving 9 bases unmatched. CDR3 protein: CSAGSGTGSNTEAFF. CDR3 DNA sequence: TGCAGTGCTGGTAGCGGGACAGGGTCCAACACTGAAGCTTTCTTT.

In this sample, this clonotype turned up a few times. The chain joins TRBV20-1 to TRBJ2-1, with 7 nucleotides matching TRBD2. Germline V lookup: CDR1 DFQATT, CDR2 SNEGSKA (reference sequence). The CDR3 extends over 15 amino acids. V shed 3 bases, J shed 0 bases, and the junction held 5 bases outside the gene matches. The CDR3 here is CSARRTRNSYNEQFF. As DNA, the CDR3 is TGCAGTGCTAGGAGGACTAGGAACTCCTACAATGAGCAGTTCTTC.

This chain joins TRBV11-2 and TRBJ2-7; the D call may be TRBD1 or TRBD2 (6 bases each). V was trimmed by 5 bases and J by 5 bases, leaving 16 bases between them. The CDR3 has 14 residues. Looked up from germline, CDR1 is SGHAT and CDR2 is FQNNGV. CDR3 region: CASSPGRGGNEQYF. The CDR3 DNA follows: TGTGCCAGCAGCCCCGGCAGGGGAGGCAACGAGCAGTACTTC.

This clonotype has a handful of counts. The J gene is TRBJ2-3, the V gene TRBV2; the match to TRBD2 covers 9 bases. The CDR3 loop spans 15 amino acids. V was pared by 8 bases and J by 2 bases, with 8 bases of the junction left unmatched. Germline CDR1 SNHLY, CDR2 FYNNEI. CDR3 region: CASHLAGIITDTQYF. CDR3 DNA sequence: TGTGCCAGCCATCTAGCGGGGATTATCACAGATACGCAGTATTTT.

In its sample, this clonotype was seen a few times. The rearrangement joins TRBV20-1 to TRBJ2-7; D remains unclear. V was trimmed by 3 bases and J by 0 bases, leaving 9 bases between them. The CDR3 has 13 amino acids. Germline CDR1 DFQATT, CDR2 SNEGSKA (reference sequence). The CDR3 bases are TGCAGTGCTAGGTGGCGGAGCTCCTACGAGCAGTACTTC. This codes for CSARWRSSYEQYF.